This T cell receptor beta chain originates from a study of PD-L1 blockade in urothelial cancer (dated by TCRdb to 2016 to 2017). Context from the whole study: Therapy was started in the mid-2010s for all patients, and atezolizumab 1,200 mg was administered intravenously every 3 weeks. About nine tenths of the roughly 29 patients were identified as males with urothelial cancer of bladder origin, and a prior smoking history was reported by 18 of 29 patients. An ECOG performance status of 0 or 1 was recorded for the patients, and 0 to 3 prior chemotherapy regimens had been received by the patients. Blood samples were analyzed at two time points: 3 weeks after treatment start (second dose) and 6 weeks after treatment start. A median of around 150,000 T cells and approximately 86,000 unique TCRs was obtained from blood samples, and a median clonality of roughly 0.074 was observed. Somatic, immune and clinical correlates of response to PD-L1 blockade with atezolizumab in urothelial cancer were the focus of an exploratory multi-omic analysis. Pretreatment tumor samples, along with matched peripheral blood serially collected before and after atezolizumab treatment, were subjected to TCR sequencing. Durable clinical benefit meant progression-free survival longer than 6 months, and TCR features were also tested against progression-free and overall survival. In the same patients, pretreatment tumors underwent whole exome sequencing and RNA sequencing in addition to TCR sequencing. Nine patients reached durable clinical benefit, while some 20 patients did not. Around 30 patients had pretreatment blood TCR-seq, some 24 had at least one posttreatment blood collection, and some 24 had tumor TCR-seq. The full study reports these points: Patients with durable benefit showed greater expansion of tumor-associated TCR clones in peripheral blood 3 weeks after starting treatment (n ≈ 20, p = 0.022). Because of the small sample size (n ≈ 30) and the many exploratory analyses performed, the results are intended to be regarded as hypothesis-generating. A pretreatment peripheral blood TCR clonality below the median was linked to improved progression-free and overall survival.

The sample's time point label, decoded: peripheral blood 6 weeks after treatment start. The cohort included roughly 30 patients with locally advanced or metastatic urothelial carcinoma who were treated at Memorial Sloan Kettering on a trial protocol. Peripheral blood mononuclear cells were collected from each patient pretreatment and during treatment, giving between 1 and 8 total time points per patient. The Qiagen DNeasy Blood extraction kit was used to purify genomic DNA from total PBMCs and from tumor samples. PBMCs were collected pretreatment and during treatment and were isolated and stored as previously described. In regard to this clone: Its specific antigen is unknown. Base qualities are not recorded, but no much larger clone differs from it by a single base.

Ends trimmed: V by 0 bases, J by 10 bases; bases unmatched to a gene: 9. According to the germline V gene, CDR1 reads SGHRS and CDR2 reads YFSETQ. The CDR3 goes from the cysteine to the phenylalanine over 16 residues. Just the 48-base CDR3 DNA is kept, in frame starting at base 1. Synthetic TCR analog templates were spiked into each PCR to estimate absolute template abundance from read counts. Using the immunoSEQ assay, TCRbeta CDR3 regions were amplified from genomic DNA with bias-controlled V and J gene primers. Sequencing of rearranged TCRbeta segments was done at approximately 20X coverage. The published analysis was carried out like this. Clustering was used to correct sequencing errors, and CDR3s were annotated against IMGT so that V, D and J genes could be assigned. Only productive TCRbeta rearrangements were used in downstream analyses, excluding out-of-frame or stop-codon sequences. Clonality was calculated as one minus the Shannon entropy normalized by the log of the number of unique productive sequences. Clones differing between time points or between blood and tumor were identified by Fisher's exact test with Benjamini-Hochberg correction at adjusted p below 0.01. TCRdb stores this immuneACCESS table with in-frame sequences only. Part of the clones is absent; in the studies checked, under half of the shortfall reflects unresolved V genes, and no reason is known for the rest. That table is the source of V, J and clone size, and D and trimming were worked out from the DNA. This sample holds around 100,000 clones; approximately 90% were observed only once. 3.5% to 4.5% of the sample comes from the top ten.

Sequenced here: PBMCs, sampled around atezolizumab (anti-PD-L1) treatment. Recombination connected TRBV5-1 to TRBJ1-6; 8 bases in the junction line up with TRBD1. The origin of this receptor is a man between 60 and 75 years old with urothelial cancer. The bases read TGCGCCAGCAGCTTGGATTATGACAGGGGTCGCTCACCCCTCCACTTT. This codes for CASSLDYDRGRSPLHF.